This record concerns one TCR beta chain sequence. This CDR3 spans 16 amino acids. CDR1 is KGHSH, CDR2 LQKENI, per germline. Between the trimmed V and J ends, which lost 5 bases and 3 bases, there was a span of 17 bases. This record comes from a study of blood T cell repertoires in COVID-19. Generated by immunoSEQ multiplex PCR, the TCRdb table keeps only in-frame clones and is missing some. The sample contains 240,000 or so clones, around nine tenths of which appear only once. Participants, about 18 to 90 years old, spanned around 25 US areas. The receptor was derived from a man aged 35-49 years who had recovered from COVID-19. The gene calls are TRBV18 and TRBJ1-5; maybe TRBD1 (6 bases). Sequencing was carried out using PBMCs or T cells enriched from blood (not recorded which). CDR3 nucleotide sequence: TGTGCCAGCTCAGTGAACAGGGCCGGGGACAATCAGCCCCAGCATTTT. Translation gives CASSVNRAGDNQPQHF.